A single sample gave rise to the 32 T cell receptor beta chains below, sequenced in a study of blood T cell repertoires in COVID-19. Here immunoSEQ multiplex PCR was the method, and the copy in TCRdb shows in-frame clones only, minus some. Of a few hundred thousand clones listed, roughly 87% were seen once; the top ten hold about 2.7%. The sample was PBMCs or T cells enriched from blood (not recorded which). The source of these receptors is a young woman who had recovered from COVID-19.

The V gene is TRBV3-1 (or the pseudogene TRBV3-2), the J gene TRBJ2-1; 16 bases fit TRBD2. The trim removed 5 bases at V and 10 bases at J, leaving 5 bases unmatched. CDR3 size: 15 residues. Germline CDR1 and CDR2: LGHDT and YNNKEL (reference sequence). The CDR3 reads CASSGTSGGAKEQFF. The CDR3 DNA is TGTGCCAGCAGCGGGACTAGCGGGGGGGCCAAAGAGCAGTTCTTC.

The chain is built from TRBV7-3 and TRBJ2-1, with 8 bases matching TRBD2. V lost 3 bases to trimming and J lost 5 bases; unmatched junction nucleotides: 3. This CDR3 is built from 14 residues. Germline lookup yields CDR1 SGHTA and CDR2 FQGTGA. The CDR3: CASSFLAGNNEQFF. The CDR3 DNA reads as TGTGCCAGCAGCTTTCTAGCGGGCAACAATGAGCAGTTCTTC.

The rearrangement links TRBV2 to TRBJ2-3; 8 positions agree with TRBD2. The length of the CDR3 is 15 residues. The junction had 7 bases not matched to a gene; V was cut back by 4 bases and J by 4 bases. CDR1 and CDR2 from the germline V gene are SNHLY and FYNNEI. CDR3 sequence: CASSGPGGPSDTQYF. Here the CDR3 DNA reads TGTGCCAGCAGTGGCCCGGGAGGGCCCTCAGATACGCAGTATTTT.

The chain is built from TRBV5-1 and TRBJ2-5; 8 bases agree with TRBD1. With V trimmed by 4 bases and J by 4 bases, 6 bases remained unmatched. The CDR3 consists of 14 residues. CDR1 is SGHRS and CDR2 is YFSETQ in the germline V gene. The CDR3 loop reads CASSGQGAGETQYF. For the CDR3, the DNA is TGCGCCAGCAGCGGACAGGGCGCTGGAGAGACCCAGTACTTC.

This chain uses TRBV12-5 with TRBJ2-7, with D perhaps TRBD1 (6 bases). The CDR3 has 15 residues. V was cut by 6 bases and J by 6 bases, with 21 bases left in between. The germline V gene has CDR1 LGHNT and CDR2 FRNRAP. In DNA, the CDR3 is TGTGCTAGTGGAGATTCCGGGACATACCTCCTCGAGCAGTACTTC. This sequence encodes CASGDSGTYLLEQYF.

DNA for the CDR3: TGCGCCAGCGCGACAGGGGGACCTCAGGACGAGCAGTACTTC. As protein: CASATGGPQDEQYF. The chain has TRBV5-1 and TRBJ2-7, with 9 nucleotides matching TRBD1. Germline lookup yields CDR1 SGHRS and CDR2 YFSETQ. J gave up 5 bases and V 7 bases, and 10 bases lay outside the gene matches. The CDR3 is made up of 14 amino acids.

This clone came up a few times. The gene calls are TRBV5-1 and TRBJ1-1, with 7 bases lining up with TRBD1. J lost 4 bases, V lost 0 bases, and 3 bases had no gene match. CDR1 is SGHRS and CDR2 is YFSETQ in the germline V gene. The CDR3 loop spans 14 amino acids. In DNA form, the CDR3 reads TGCGCCAGCAGCTTGGACAGGGGCCCCACTGAAGCTTTCTTT. This sequence encodes CASSLDRGPTEAFF.

V gene TRBV5-4 combines with J gene TRBJ1-1; maybe TRBD1 (5 bases). CDR3 length: 14 residues. Germline CDR1 is SGHNT and CDR2 is YYREEE (reference sequence). Trimming cost V 3 bases and J 2 bases, with 11 bases left between them. CDR3 in amino acids: CASSWTRSNTEAFF. DNA for the CDR3: TGTGCCAGCAGCTGGACACGGTCAAACACTGAAGCTTTCTTT.

V is TRBV5-4 and J is TRBJ2-7; 8 nucleotides agree with TRBD1. V trimming: 0 bases; J trimming: 4 bases; junction bases outside the gene matches: 12. The CDR3 covers 17 residues. The germline V gene encodes CDR1 SGHNT and CDR2 YYREEE (reference sequence). In DNA, the CDR3 is TGTGCCAGCAGCTTGGGGAACGACAGGGGAAGTAGGTACGAGCAGTACTTC. It encodes CASSLGNDRGSRYEQYF.

The rearrangement links TRBV28 to TRBJ1-4, with no clear D. Germline values: CDR1 MDHEN, CDR2 SYDVKM. V lost 1 base and J 8 bases, leaving 5 bases between the germline ends. The CDR3 extends over 12 amino acids. This chain's CDR3 is CASSLSGEKLFF. CDR3 coding DNA: TGTGCCAGCAGTTTATCGGGGGAAAAACTGTTTTTT.

This sequence joins TRBV28 and TRBJ2-1, with D possibly TRBD2 on 7 matching bases. CDR3 length: 17 amino acids. V gave up 6 bases and J gave up 9 bases, with 27 bases separating them. CDR1 is MDHEN and CDR2 is SYDVKM in the germline V gene. The CDR3 loop reads CASSQLGGPIRWGEQFF. The CDR3 region has the DNA TGTGCCAGCAGCCAACTGGGGGGGCCGATCCGATGGGGTGAGCAGTTCTTC. Together with reference TRBV28 and TRBJ2-1, the CDR3 gives the full variable domain: DVKVTQSSRYLVKRTGEKVFLECVQDMDHENMFWYRQDPGLGLRLIYFSYDVKMKEKGDIPEGYSVSREKKERFSLILESASTNQTSMYLCASSQLGGPIRWGEQFFGPGTRLTVL.

The J gene is TRBJ2-7, the V gene TRBV10-3; 10 bases fit TRBD2. The CDR3 spans 15 residues. The V and J ends lost 11 bases and 0 bases, in that order; junction bases with no gene match: 10. Looked up from germline, CDR1 is ENHRY and CDR2 is SYGVKD. DNA for the CDR3: TGTGCCGCCCACAGCGGGGGGGGCCTCTCCTACGAGCAGTACTTC. Protein: CAAHSGGGLSYEQYF.

DNA of the CDR3: TGCAGCGGTCAGGACAGGGGGAGGACAGATACGCAGTATTTT. Encoded protein: CSGQDRGRTDTQYF. The genes are TRBV29-1 and TRBJ2-3, with 10 bases aligning to TRBD1. The CDR3 extends over 14 amino acids. With 7 bases clipped from V and 3 bases from J, the junction kept 7 bases outside the gene matches. Germline CDR1 SQVTM, CDR2 ANQGSEA.

The rearrangement links TRBV28 to TRBJ2-7, with TRBD2 identical over 10 bases. Germline V lookup: CDR1 MDHEN, CDR2 SYDVKM. There are 16 residues in the CDR3. V dropped 2 bases and J dropped 4; count of bases not matched to a gene: 8. The CDR3 DNA sequence: TGTGCCAGCAGTTTAGCAGCTAGCGGGAGCGTTTACGAGCAGTACTTC. Its protein is CASSLAASGSVYEQYF.

The chain couples TRBV18 to TRBJ1-1; D possibly corresponds to TRBD1 (5 bases). This CDR3 region has 11 residues. Germline CDR1 and CDR2: KGHSH and LQKENI. Trimming shortened V by 6 bases and J by 11 bases, and 13 bases separated the two germline ends. The CDR3 DNA sequence: TGTGCCAGCTCCCCGGGGGTGGGGGCTTTCTTT. It yields the protein CASSPGVGAFF.

The chain links TRBV20-1 to TRBJ1-1, with D uncertain. Per the germline V gene, CDR1 is DFQATT and CDR2 is SNEGSKA (reference sequence). This CDR3 comprises 10 residues. V lost 6 bases and J 6 bases, leaving 8 bases between the germline ends. CDR3 DNA: TGCAGTGCGGGAGTATCTGAAGCTTTCTTT. This translates into CSAGVSEAFF.

V and J are TRBV5-1 and TRBJ2-7; D possibly corresponds to TRBD2 (7 bases). V was cut by 4 bases and J by 6 bases, with 17 bases left in between. The germline CDR1 and CDR2 sequences are SGHRS and YFSETQ. The CDR3 totals 14 residues. CDR3 DNA: TGCGCCAGCAGCGAAGGGCGGGGGCCAGGCGAGCAGTACTTC. It translates to CASSEGRGPGEQYF. Full variable domain (missing parts from reference TRBV5-1 and TRBJ2-7): KAGVTQTPRYLIKTRGQQVTLSCSPISGHRSVSWYQQTPGQGLQFLFEYFSETQRNKGNFPGRFSGRQFSNSRSEMNVSTLELGDSALYLCASSEGRGPGEQYFGPGTRLTVT.

The V call is TRBV5-1, the J call TRBJ1-3; D gene uncertain. Trimming left V 0 bases short and J 1 base short, with 8 bases between. In germline, CDR1 is SGHRS, CDR2 YFSETQ. CDR3 length equals 15 residues. CDR3 region: CASSLAFLSGNTIYF. CDR3 DNA: TGCGCCAGCAGCTTGGCGTTCCTTTCTGGAAACACCATATATTTT.

The chain has TRBV7-9 and TRBJ1-1; D may be TRBD1 (6 bases). The CDR3 is 15 amino acids. Germline V gives CDR1 SEHNR, CDR2 FQNEAQ (reference sequence). V was cut by 5 bases and J by 1 base, with 14 bases left in between. Written as DNA, the CDR3 is TGTGCCAGCAGCACCCACATGACAGGGAACACTGAAGCTTTCTTT. Amino acids: CASSTHMTGNTEAFF.

J is TRBJ2-7 and V is TRBV7-2, with 11 bases matching TRBD2. The CDR3 is made up of 15 amino acids. CDR1 and CDR2 (germline): SGHTA, FQGNSA. V gave up 7 bases and J gave up 0 bases; unmatched junction bases: 5. DNA for the CDR3: TGTGCCAGCACCTTGACTAGCGGGGTCTCCTACGAGCAGTACTTC. Translated, it gives CASTLTSGVSYEQYF.

This clone was observed a single time. Other DNA sequences of this sample code for an identical CDR3. This chain connects TRBV5-1 to TRBJ1-5, with D maybe TRBD1 (6 bases). Looked up from germline, CDR1 is SGHRS and CDR2 is YFSETQ. This CDR3 contains 15 residues. Trimming left V 2 bases short and J 3 bases short, with 12 bases between. The CDR3 DNA is TGCGCCAGCAGCTTAGCCGGGACACCCAATCAGCCCCAGCATTTT. Translating gives CASSLAGTPNQPQHF.

The chain has TRBV5-1 and TRBJ1-4; no reliable D call. Per the germline V gene, CDR1 is SGHRS and CDR2 is YFSETQ. CDR3 length equals 14 residues. The V end was cut by 0 bases, the J end by 4 bases, with 7 bases between. The CDR3 spells CASSLGQFNEKLFF. The CDR3 nucleotides read TGCGCCAGCAGCTTGGGGCAGTTTAATGAAAAACTGTTTTTT.

This chain links TRBV5-1 with TRBJ2-2, with 12 bases fitting TRBD2. Germline loops: CDR1 SGHRS, CDR2 YFSETQ. The CDR3 has 16 amino acids. Trimming at V came to 0 bases and at J to 6 bases, leaving 3 bases not matched to a gene. The CDR3 DNA is TGCGCCAGCAGCTTGGGCCTAGCGGGAGGGGCCGGGGAGCTGTTTTTT. Amino acids: CASSLGLAGGAGELFF.

This clone appeared a single time. This rearrangement joins TRBV5-4 to TRBJ2-1; TRBD1 aligns across 7 bases. The CDR3 has 13 amino acids. V lost 4 bases and J lost 5; bases outside the gene matches: 3. In germline, CDR1 is SGHNT, CDR2 YYREEE (reference sequence). The CDR3 region is CASSTGQHNEQFF. In DNA form, the CDR3 reads TGTGCCAGCAGCACGGGACAGCACAATGAGCAGTTCTTC. Variable domain in full (rest from reference TRBV5-4 and TRBJ2-1): ETGVTQSPTHLIKTRGQQVTLRCSSQSGHNTVSWYQQALGQGPQFIFQYYREEENGRGNFPPRFSGLQFPNYSSELNVNALELDDSALYLCASSTGQHNEQFFGPGTRLTVL.

V gene TRBV18 combines with J gene TRBJ1-2; D remains ambiguous. Germline V gives CDR1 KGHSH, CDR2 LQKENI. V was clipped by 0 bases and J by 8 bases, with 13 bases between them. The CDR3 sequence is 14 residues long. The CDR3 bases are TGTGCCAGCTCACCACCCCAGGTCCGGAACGGCTACACCTTC. It translates to CASSPPQVRNGYTF.

This sequence joins TRBV5-1 and TRBJ2-7; tentative D call: TRBD1 (5 bases). Germline V lookup: CDR1 SGHRS, CDR2 YFSETQ. The length of the CDR3 is 17 residues. V lost 3 bases and J 2 bases, leaving 21 bases between the germline ends. The CDR3 spells CASSSLPPRQTPYEQYF. DNA of the CDR3: TGCGCCAGCAGCTCTCTACCACCCAGACAGACCCCCTACGAGCAGTACTTC.

The V gene is TRBV3-1 (or the pseudogene TRBV3-2), the J gene TRBJ2-7, with 10 bases identical to TRBD1. The germline V gene encodes CDR1 LGHDT and CDR2 YNNKEL (reference sequence). The V segment lost 4 bases and the J segment 5 bases; nucleotides outside the gene matches: 11. The CDR3 extends over 16 amino acids. The CDR3, as DNA: TGTGCCAGCAGCCGCCACCGGGACAGGGGAAGTCACGAGCAGTACTTC. Translation gives CASSRHRDRGSHEQYF.

The rearrangement joins TRBV7-6 to TRBJ1-5; no clear D gene. Germline lookup yields CDR1 SGHVS and CDR2 FNYEAQ. This CDR3 is built from 15 residues. Trimming took 5 bases from V and 6 from J, leaving 17 bases between them. This chain's CDR3 is CASSPGPGYGQPQHF. In DNA form, the CDR3 reads TGTGCCAGCAGCCCCGGCCCAGGTTACGGTCAGCCCCAGCATTTT.

J is TRBJ2-5 and V is TRBV28; possibly TRBD1 for D (5 bases). This CDR3 is 13 amino acids long. The V end was cut by 4 bases, the J end by 3 bases, with 9 bases between. CDR1 is MDHEN and CDR2 is SYDVKM in the germline V gene. CDR3 nucleotides: TGTGCCAGCAGTTCCGCAGGGAAAGAGACCCAGTACTTC. Encoded protein: CASSSAGKETQYF.

This clone was counted once. The chain couples TRBV5-1 to TRBJ2-7; 8 bases are shared with TRBD2. Looked up from germline, CDR1 is SGHRS and CDR2 is YFSETQ. Trimming removed 0 bases from V and 6 bases from J; junction bases left unmatched: 8. The CDR3 extends over 15 amino acids. The CDR3 DNA reads as TGCGCCAGCAGCTTGGATCCAGCGGGAGTGCGCGAGCAGTACTTC. Protein product: CASSLDPAGVREQYF.

The V and J genes are TRBV2 and TRBJ2-5; 13 bases line up with TRBD2. With V trimmed by 7 bases and J by 4 bases, 12 bases remained unmatched. The CDR3 runs to 17 residues. Germline assignment: CDR1 SNHLY and CDR2 FYNNEI. The CDR3 here is CASTVGTSGIGSETQYF. The CDR3 nucleotides read TGTGCCAGCACCGTAGGGACTAGCGGGATCGGGTCAGAGACCCAGTACTTC.

The chain is built from TRBV19 and TRBJ1-1; TRBD1 matches at 11 bases. There are 15 residues in the CDR3. V lost 10 bases to trimming and J lost 5 bases; unmatched junction nucleotides: 12. The germline gives CDR1 LNHDA, CDR2 SQIVND (reference sequence). CDR3 bases: TGTGCCACCAACACCCGGGACAGGGGGGGAACTGAAGCTTTCTTT. It is translated as CATNTRDRGGTEAFF.